In this sample, the clone carrying this T cell receptor (beta chain) turned up once. The record originates from a study of blood T cell repertoires in COVID-19. Overall study: Both acute and convalescent COVID-19 samples were obtained from the United States, Italy and Spain.

Measured with immunoSEQ multiplex PCR; TCRdb has only the in-frame clones, and not every one. The sample lists 150,000 to 200,000 clones, about 87% occurring once. V lost 6 bases, J lost 3 bases, and 11 bases lay in between. In germline, CDR1 is LGHDT, CDR2 YNNKEL (reference sequence). The CDR3 spans 13 residues. Seattle researchers signed up patients amid active infection and tracked them longitudinally. Sequencing was done on a sample of peripheral blood. V usage is TRBV3-1 (or the pseudogene TRBV3-2) and J usage is TRBJ2-5; the D gene is possibly TRBD1 (5 bases). This TCR derives from a woman aged 70-85 years with COVID-19, enrolled during active disease. The CDR3 nucleotides are TGTGCCAGCAGAGACAGCACTAAAGAGACCCAGTACTTC. As protein: CASRDSTKETQYF.